This T cell receptor beta chain was sequenced in a study of cytomegalovirus exposure and HLA in healthy donors. Study details: Genotyping of 398 donors showed that over 65% belonged to the Caucasian-associated ancestry cluster. Study-level findings and limits: A likely sequencing artifact accounted for one observed cluster of highly shared sequence variants. Sequencing depth across donors, presence/absence analyses assumed, was roughly uniform.

The PCR was carried out with 60 Vbeta primers and 13 Jbeta primers. Source study methods: Per a later analysis, the number of unique TCR beta chains was some 80 million, of which some 9.9 million were shared. Clones were sequenced by immunoSEQ multiplex PCR, and TCRdb holds only the in-frame ones, with some missing. From that table come the V and J calls and clone size; the DNA was used to work out D and trimming. Here the sample spans 65,000 to 90,000 clones, 60% to 75% being singletons. A remark on this clone: The antigen remains undetermined.

CDR3 length: 13 amino acids. CDR1 is KGHSH, CDR2 LQKENI, per germline. J was trimmed by 2 bases and V by 3 bases; bases with no gene match: 0. Source material: PBMCs. This receptor was obtained from a man between 65 and 85 years old in good health and CMV-seronegative. V is TRBV18 and J is TRBJ1-2, with TRBD1 matching over 7 bases. CDR3 residues: CASSPDRNYGYTF. For the CDR3, the DNA is TGTGCCAGCTCACCGGACAGGAACTATGGCTACACCTTC.